Below, one TCR beta chain is given with its context. The sample belongs to a study of lymphopenia after photon versus proton radiotherapy. The CDR3 sequence is 16 residues long. Germline V gene sequence: CDR1 SGHTS, CDR2 YDEGEE. The germline V and J ends were trimmed by 4 bases and 2 bases, with 19 bases remaining between them. Profiling relied on immunoSEQ multiplex PCR, and the TCRdb table lists in-frame clones only, not all of them. The data show about 22,000 clones, with 80% to 90% seen just once and 8.5% to 14% held by the top ten. This clonotype originated in an older man with esophageal cancer. The sequenced sample was peripheral blood, obtained from a patient treated with proton-based radiotherapy. V usage is TRBV5-8 and J usage is TRBJ2-7; D might be TRBD2 (6 bases). The CDR3: CASSQRDLGGAYEQYF. DNA of the CDR3: TGTGCCAGCAGCCAACGGGACCTCGGAGGGGCCTACGAGCAGTACTTC.